This T cell receptor beta chain derives from a study of cytomegalovirus exposure and HLA in healthy donors. Study context: The Caucasian-associated ancestry cluster contained roughly four fifths of the approximately 400 genotyped donors.

Whole-study findings and limits: Fewer N-insertions than the roughly 630-donor mean were reportedly shown by an Asian-associated ancestry cluster in a later analysis.

Use of 60 Vbeta and 13 Jbeta primers characterized the PCR. Generated by immunoSEQ multiplex PCR, the TCRdb table keeps only in-frame clones and is missing some. Altogether more than 150,000 clones are present, roughly 87% being singletons, with the ten largest covering 0.2% to 0.3%. All the people who gave samples were healthy bone marrow donors. Unrecorded immune exposure was likely among donors, who were nominally healthy when sampled. Details on this clone: As yet, its antigen is unknown. The junction differs from germline at one of its ends, possibly a read error.

CDR3 size: 15 residues. CDR1 and CDR2 (germline): SSHAT, FNYEAQ (reference sequence). The sample was PBMCs. The clonotype comes from a girl in the first two years of life in good health and CMV-seronegative. The J gene is TRBJ2-3, the V gene TRBV7-7, with a tentative D call TRBD2 (6 bases). The CDR3 DNA reads as TGTGCTAGCAGCTTCCGCGGGGCTAGCACAGATACGCAGTATTTT. Its protein is CASSFRGASTDTQYF.